Listed below are T cell receptor beta chains from one sample, sequenced in a study of cytomegalovirus exposure and HLA in healthy donors. Generated by immunoSEQ multiplex PCR, the TCRdb table keeps only in-frame clones and is missing some. Among 200,000 to 250,000 clones listed, around 80% were seen once. Specimen: PBMCs. The receptors originated from a woman in her thirties or forties in good health and CMV-seropositive. Each CDR3 is given with its conserved first and last residue. Each record gives: J gene, V gene, clone size, CDR3 protein. Size is omitted from some rows. Given values are once, few, many or a class for expanded clones.

J: TRBJ2-1; V: TRBV30; size: -; CDR3: CAWSVGLTSESYNEQFF
J: TRBJ2-1; V: TRBV2; size: few; CDR3: CATGGGMYNEQFF
J: TRBJ2-7; V: TRBV14; size: -; CDR3: CASSRSSGRAGEQYF
J: TRBJ1-5; V: TRBV19; size: -; CDR3: CASSIRYSNQPQHF
J: TRBJ2-5; V: TRBV15; size: -; CDR3: CATSRGASGDQETQYF
J: TRBJ2-1; V: TRBV11-2; size: -; CDR3: CASSSLRGSGYNEQFF
J: TRBJ1-6; V: TRBV7-6; size: -; CDR3: CASSLGVARAYNSPLHF
J: TRBJ2-7; V: TRBV9; size: once; CDR3: CASSSSRGEQYF
J: TRBJ2-1; V: TRBV7-2; size: -; CDR3: CASSSTGGNEQFF
J: TRBJ2-5; V: TRBV4-2; size: few; CDR3: CASSQDINRETQYF
J: TRBJ1-2; V: TRBV7-2; size: once; CDR3: CASSLDRGSYGYTF
J: TRBJ1-4; V: TRBV2; size: -; CDR3: CASSEPGREKLFF
J: TRBJ2-5; V: TRBV10-2; size: -; CDR3: CASSDRTVQETQYF
J: TRBJ1-1; V: TRBV2; size: -; CDR3: CASSESGGVGTEAFF
J: TRBJ2-2; V: TRBV5-1; size: few; CDR3: CASSFTGDTGELFF
J: TRBJ2-5; V: TRBV7-6; size: few; CDR3: CASSLALGTVQETQYF
J: TRBJ2-1; V: TRBV7-9; size: -; CDR3: CASSRRDEQFF
J: TRBJ2-7; V: TRBV7-2; size: -; CDR3: CASSLEHPTGTSFYEQYF
J: TRBJ2-5; V: TRBV18; size: -; CDR3: CASSPNPSIFVETQYF
J: TRBJ1-2; V: TRBV10-3; size: -; CDR3: CAITNGIYGYTF
J: TRBJ2-3; V: TRBV10-3; size: -; CDR3: CAISETSGGGATDTQYF
J: TRBJ2-3; V: TRBV27; size: -; CDR3: CASSERASGIPYDTQYF
J: TRBJ2-7; V: TRBV9; size: once; CDR3: CASSVEPGVYEQYF
J: TRBJ2-7; V: TRBV5-5; size: -; CDR3: CASSLTSGTDEQYF
J: TRBJ2-3; V: TRBV7-3; size: -; CDR3: CASSFTGGATDTQYF
J: TRBJ1-4; V: TRBV19; size: -; CDR3: CASSTFGTGNEKLFF
J: TRBJ2-7; V: TRBV4-3; size: -; CDR3: CASSQGGSALGEQYF
J: TRBJ2-7; V: TRBV6-5; size: -; CDR3: CASSYQGTYEQYF
J: TRBJ1-1; V: TRBV5-6; size: -; CDR3: CASSFQGTEAFF
J: TRBJ2-1; V: TRBV6-1; size: -; CDR3: CASSVRLAGGFHNEQFF
J: TRBJ1-1; V: TRBV7-6; size: -; CDR3: CASSLAQGDTEAFF
J: TRBJ2-7; V: TRBV6-5; size: -; CDR3: CATRTGASYEQYF